This TCR beta chain stems from a study of cytomegalovirus exposure and HLA in healthy donors. Study outcomes and limitations: Altogether, 164 TCR beta chains were recorded as cytomegalovirus-associated.

Turning to this clone: The target antigen is unknown.

Assay used: immunoSEQ multiplex PCR; TCRdb lists only in-frame clones, some missing. The repertoire holds over 150,000 clones, with 70% to 90% as singletons. The ends were cut back, 7 bases at V and 3 bases at J, with 16 bases in the middle. CDR3 length: 14 residues. Per the germline V gene, CDR1 is SEHNR and CDR2 is FQNEAQ (reference sequence). The clonotype was recovered from a human donor in good health. The sequenced sample was PBMCs. The V call is TRBV7-9, the J call TRBJ2-7; perhaps TRBD2 as D (5 bases). The DNA for the CDR3 is TGTGCCAGCAACCCGCGACCGGGAAACTACGAGCAGTACTTC. This encodes CASNPRPGNYEQYF.